This T cell receptor (beta chain) was identified during a study of vaccination and CD4 T cells after COVID-19 (dated 2022 in TCRdb). Broadly, across the study: Every convalescent patient had a positive nasal swab PCR test for SARS-CoV-2, with mild disease in about 9 patients and severe disease in one. The cultures were stimulated with overlapping spike peptide pools from SARS-CoV-2 and from the common cold coronaviruses HCoV-NL63, HCoV-OC43 and HCoV-229E. Two doses of either the Pfizer-BioNTech BNT162b2 vaccine (n=8) or the Moderna mRNA-1273 vaccine (n=2) were administered to participants. Post-vaccine blood samples were obtained a median of approximately 74 days after the second vaccine dose, with a range of about 12 to 241 days. The convalescent cohort comprised six males and four females, including two Hispanic individuals, seven Caucasians, two Asians and one multiracial person. Control cultures received a CEFX viral epitope pool as the positive control, an HIV-1 Nef peptide pool as the negative control, or no peptide. Post-COVID blood samples from convalescent patients were collected a median of 101 days after diagnosis, with a range of 35 to 161 days. The spike-specific CD4+ TCR repertoire was compared before and after mRNA vaccination in fewer than eleven COVID-19 convalescent patients and a few infection-naive healthy vaccine recipients.

General findings and caveats noted by the study authors: Of the vaccine-specific clones in convalescent patients, 304 of 307, or nearly all, reacted only to SARS-CoV-2 spike and did not cross-react with common cold coronaviruses. Among convalescent patients, a median about 86% of the SARS-CoV-2-reactive clones seen after vaccination appeared only after vaccination, which suggests priming specific to the vaccine. The study included relatively few convalescent patients and did not analyze early timepoints after natural infection. Although the median number of SARS-CoV-2-reactive clonotypes went up from 20 to 25 after infection to around 39 after vaccination, the increase was not significant.

A remark on this clonotype: This receptor's antigen is unknown. Base qualities are not at hand, and no much larger clone is one base apart.

Libraries were made using PCR. DNA from cultured CD4+ T cells underwent TCR sequencing with the Oncomine TCR Beta short-read assay at the Johns Hopkins FTIC core. The QIAamp micro DNA kit was used to extract genomic DNA from the cultured CD4+ T cells. The Oncomine TCR Beta libraries from cultured CD4+ T cells were pooled using unique dual indexes and then sequenced on an Illumina iSeq 100. Per the source publication's procedure: Non-productive sequences were removed, and CDR3s that did not start with C, did not end with F or W, or were shorter than 7 amino acids were discarded. Antigen-specific clonotypes were identified using the MANAFEST web application through comparison of peptide-stimulated wells with reference and other culture wells. Positive clones required FDR below 0.05, an odds ratio above 5, and productive frequency above 0.1% in at least two of three replicate wells. Clonotypes that were significantly expanded in both SARS-CoV-2 spike wells and at least one common cold coronavirus spike condition were defined as cross-reactive. Using R version 3.6.1, CDR3 homology was evaluated through Levenshtein distances (stringdist) along with unrooted phylogenetic trees (ape). TCRdb ran its own pipeline on the public reads, namely fastp trimming at Q25 and MiXCR clone calling, and kept in-frame beta chains. All rows with the same CDR3 protein become a single entry with the most common DNA and genes. TCRdb's processing, not the study's, gives the V and J calls here. For this sample the table gives some 18,000 distinct CDR3 sequences, of which approximately 48% were detected only once. Jointly, the top ten make up around 2.3% of the sample.

The intended sense of this specimen's treatment or condition label: approximately nine-day PBMC culture with coronavirus spike peptide pools or control peptides (ViraFEST assay). To expand antigen-specific T cells with peptide pools and then pick out the expanded clonotypes through TCR sequencing, the study relied on the ViraFEST assay. The convalescent patients' positive SARS-CoV-2 PCR tests were from March to December 2020, which was before the Alpha, Beta and Delta variants emerged in the United States. Each well held 2 million or so PBMCs cultured in IMDM containing approximately 5% human AB serum and 10 IU/ml IL-2, with about 10 ug/ml peptide pools added. Half of the culture medium was replaced with fresh IL-2-containing medium on days 3 and 7. After approximately eleven days of culture, CD4+ T cells were isolated by negative selection with the EasySep CD4+ T cell isolation kit. Ficoll-Paque Plus gradient centrifugation was used to isolate PBMCs from whole blood, and the isolated PBMCs were then either used fresh or cryopreserved at -140C. Triplicate wells were generally used for each culture condition.

V is reduced by 5 bases and J by 1 base, leaving a spacing of 8 bases between them. The CDR3, from cysteine to phenylalanine, totals 13 residues. Only the CDR3 DNA stays, 39 bases, in frame from base 1. Taken from the germline V gene, the CDR1 and CDR2 loops are SGHTA and FQGTGA. The sequence was collected from a human donor who had recovered from COVID-19. The sequence joins TRBV7-3 to TRBJ2-5, with the D assignment possibly TRBD1 or TRBD2, given 5 matching bases for each. Sequences were derived from CD4+ T cells from blood, cultured in vitro, sampled after SARS-CoV-2 vaccination. The nucleotide sequence is TGTGCCAGCAGCAGAGGGGTCCAAGAGACCCAGTACTTC. Its coded protein is CASSRGVQETQYF.